This T cell receptor (beta chain) was recorded in a study of T cell responses to AZD1222 COVID-19 vaccine. General observations from the study: Spike as a whole was targeted by vaccine-associated CD4 TCRs, dominant at 160-218 and 743-854. Donors were chiefly white British, with a greater number of females, and clonal diversity was perhaps underestimated. Nearly half of spike-specific TCRs reportedly target unmutated variant regions.

Clones were sequenced by immunoSEQ multiplex PCR, and TCRdb holds only the in-frame ones, with some missing. The table shows 150,000 or so clones, with 88% occurring only once. This clone was detected once. Its antigen is undetermined. This CDR3 has 16 residues. Trimming removed 1 base from V and 7 bases from J; junction bases left unmatched: 2. From germline, CDR1 is LGHDT and CDR2 YNNKEL (reference sequence). The chain joins TRBV3-1 (or the pseudogene TRBV3-2) to TRBJ2-1; 15 positions match TRBD2. This clonotype originated in an adult in good health. Sample: peripheral blood, taken on day 0 of MenACWY control vaccination. CDR3 loop: CASSQAGTSGRNEQFF. As DNA, the CDR3 is TGTGCCAGCAGCCAAGCGGGGACTAGCGGGAGGAATGAGCAGTTCTTC.